This T cell receptor beta chain was sequenced during a study of blood T cell repertoires in COVID-19. Across the whole study: Donors in the United States, Italy and Spain gave samples during acute or convalescent COVID-19. Sources were T cells, B-cell-depleted T cells, or PBMCs; the material itself was cDNA or gDNA.

The CDR3 sequence is 15 residues long. The V gene's germline CDR1 is SGHTA and CDR2 FQGNSA. With 5 bases removed from V and 4 bases from J, the gap between germline ends came to 16 bases. As processed by the authors: Reference gene primer amplification gave nucleated cell count estimates. TCRdb's copy holds only in-frame clones and misses some; the assay was immunoSEQ multiplex PCR. V, J and clone size reflect that table, while D and trimming were determined from the DNA. The repertoire holds about 55,000 clones, with 88% as singletons. This clonotype was obtained from a man between 60 and 70 years old with active COVID-19. Sequenced material: peripheral blood. The chain uses TRBV7-2 and TRBJ2-3; D is unclear. The CDR3 region has the DNA TGTGCCAGCAGCCCGGGTAGTATTTTTCCAGATACGCAGTATTTT. Protein: CASSPGSIFPDTQYF.